These 17 T cell receptor beta chains share one sample of origin, sequenced in a study of T cell repertoires in aging, cancer and after chemotherapy. Peripheral blood genomic DNA, not sorted cells or RNA, was the template. A mixed TRB-A/B primer pool amplified rearranged TRB by multiplex touch-down PCR. TCRdb recomputed calls from the multiplex PCR reads with MiXCR, one row per CDR3 protein. The sample lists about 7,000 distinct CDR3 sequences, around two fifths occurring once. The sequencing sample was made of blood. The receptors derive from a human donor in good health.

The genes are TRBV5-1 and TRBJ1-3, with TRBD1 as a possible D gene (5 bases). The germline CDR1 and CDR2 sequences are SGHRS and YFSETQ. Between the trimmed V and J ends, which lost 0 bases and 0 bases, there was a span of 13 bases. The CDR3 has 17 residues. CDR3 coding DNA: TGCGCCAGCAGCTTGGTCCCACAGGAGTACTCTGGAAACACCATATATTTT. Translated, it gives CASSLVPQEYSGNTIYF.

V is TRBV27 and J is TRBJ2-5, with D possibly being TRBD1 (7 bases). The CDR3 runs 14 residues. Trimming left V 4 bases short and J 10 bases short, with 19 bases between. In germline, CDR1 is MNHEY, CDR2 SMNVEV (reference sequence). The CDR3 region is CASSSREATGVQYF. As DNA, the CDR3 is TGTGCCAGCAGTTCTAGGGAGGCAACAGGGGTCCAGTACTTC.

The sample holds a few counts of this clonotype. This chain joins TRBV10-2 and TRBJ2-3; D is perhaps TRBD2 (5 bases). Trimming shortened V by 5 bases and J by 3 bases, and 12 bases separated the two germline ends. The CDR3 loop spans 14 amino acids. Germline CDR1 WSHSY, CDR2 SAAADI. CDR3 sequence reads: CASSSGFSTDTQYF. Written as DNA, the CDR3 is TGCGCCAGCAGTTCGGGGTTCAGTACAGATACGCAGTATTTT.

The chain recombines TRBV12-3 or TRBV12-4 with TRBJ1-4, with D unclear. The CDR3 is made up of 14 amino acids. Trimming pared 5 bases from V and 4 bases from J, leaving 11 bases between. CDR3 in amino acids: CASSDGRDNEKLFF. The CDR3 DNA is TGTGCCAGCAGTGACGGACGGGATAATGAAAAACTGTTTTTT.

This clonotype has only a few counts. The V and J genes are TRBV6-6 and TRBJ1-2, with D unresolved. The CDR3 is 13 residues long. Trimming removed 5 bases at V and 2 bases at J, with 9 bases between. Germline assignment: CDR1 MNHNY and CDR2 SVGAGI (reference sequence). CDR3 in amino acids: CASSLDGNYGYTF. The CDR3 coding sequence is TGTGCCAGCAGTCTGGACGGGAACTATGGCTACACCTTC.

This chain joins TRBV6-5 and TRBJ2-3; D may be TRBD2 (6 bases). Germline V gene sequence: CDR1 MNHEY, CDR2 SVGAGI. Trimming cost V 8 bases and J 0 bases, with 12 bases left between them. The CDR3 is 14 amino acids. The CDR3: CASQGGASTDTQYF. CDR3 DNA sequence: TGTGCCAGCCAAGGCGGGGCTAGCACAGATACGCAGTATTTT.

The rearrangement joins TRBV20-1 to TRBJ1-2; 8 bases are a match to TRBD1. The V gene end was trimmed by 3 bases and the J gene end by 4 bases; junction bases not matched to a gene: 7. The CDR3 loop spans 14 amino acids. Germline V lookup: CDR1 DFQATT, CDR2 SNEGSKA (reference sequence). The CDR3 DNA reads TGCAGTGCTAGGGGCCCGGGACAGGTCTATGGCTACACCTTC. Protein sequence: CSARGPGQVYGYTF.

The V gene is TRBV6-5, the J gene TRBJ2-1, with D tentatively TRBD1 or TRBD2 (7 bases each). CDR3 length: 15 amino acids. CDR1 is MNHEY, CDR2 SVGAGI, per germline. V was cut by 0 bases and J by 7 bases, with 13 bases left in between. The CDR3 region has the DNA TGTGCCAGCAGTTACTCGGGTCAGGGGGGGAATGAGCAGTTCTTC. Translating gives CASSYSGQGGNEQFF.

This clonotype was detected only a few times. V usage is TRBV15 and J usage is TRBJ1-2; D gene uncertain. CDR1 and CDR2 from the germline V gene are LNHNV and YYDKDF (reference sequence). This CDR3 is 17 amino acids long. V gave up 0 bases and J gave up 6 bases, with 20 bases separating them. CDR3 nucleotides: TGTGCCACCAGCAGAGATCTGATAGGAGGAATCGGCAATGGCTACACCTTC. Protein: CATSRDLIGGIGNGYTF. Drawing the rest from reference TRBV15 and TRBJ1-2, the complete variable domain is DAMVIQNPRYQVTQFGKPVTLSCSQTLNHNVMYWYQQKSSQAPKLLFHYYDKDFNNEADTPDNFQSRRPNTSFCFLDIRSPGLGDTAMYLCATSRDLIGGIGNGYTFGSGTRLTVV.

This clonotype was recorded a few times. V is TRBV7-2 and J is TRBJ2-5; no clear D gene. V lost 3 bases, J lost 1 base, and 0 bases lay in between. CDR3 length equals 11 residues. CDR1 and CDR2 (germline): SGHTA, FQGNSA. The CDR3 spells CASSFQETQYF. The CDR3 DNA is TGTGCCAGCAGCTTCCAAGAGACCCAGTACTTC.

J is TRBJ2-1 and V is TRBV10-3; 7 bases align to TRBD1. This CDR3 region has 16 residues. Germline V gives CDR1 ENHRY, CDR2 SYGVKD. Germline trimming cut 7 bases from V and 3 bases from J; bases unmatched to any gene: 12. In nucleotides, the CDR3 is TGTGCCATCAACTCTCCTACAGGGGTGTACTACAATGAGCAGTTCTTC. It is translated as CAINSPTGVYYNEQFF.

This clonotype occurred once. The J gene is TRBJ1-5, the V gene TRBV19, with 7 bases identical to TRBD1. Germline V gene sequence: CDR1 LNHDA, CDR2 SQIVND (reference sequence). The CDR3 length is 18 residues. J was trimmed by 3 bases and V by 5 bases; bases with no gene match: 16. The CDR3 DNA follows: TGTGCCAGTAGTGTCCGGGACAGCGGGTTCTTTTACAATCAGCCCCAGCATTTT. It encodes CASSVRDSGFFYNQPQHF.

Here the CDR3 DNA reads TGTGCCAGCAGCTTCAGGGGGACAGGGGGTACAGATACGCAGTATTTT. Translation gives CASSFRGTGGTDTQYF. The chain couples TRBV5-5 to TRBJ2-3; 11 bases are shared with TRBD1. Unmatched junction bases numbered 5, after V lost 2 bases and J lost 3 bases. Germline CDR1 and CDR2: SGHKS and YYEKEE (reference sequence). The CDR3 has 16 residues.

There are a few counts of this clonotype. The CDR3 protein is CASGQGAGEQYF. The CDR3 bases are TGTGCCAGCGGCCAGGGGGCAGGTGAGCAGTACTTC. The chain recombines TRBV6-6 with TRBJ2-7, with 8 bases identical to TRBD1. The CDR3 is made up of 12 amino acids. J lost 7 bases, V lost 8 bases, and 7 bases had no gene match. From germline, CDR1 is MNHNY and CDR2 SVGAGI (reference sequence).

This clonotype has only a few counts. The rearrangement joins TRBV6-5 to TRBJ2-1; 10 nucleotides align to TRBD2. V was pared by 8 bases and J by 0 bases, with 10 bases of the junction left unmatched. This CDR3 is built from 17 residues. Germline CDR1 reads MNHEY; CDR2 reads SVGAGI. For the CDR3, the DNA is TGTGCCAGCGTAGCGGGGGGCCGAGGGGGCTCCTACAATGAGCAGTTCTTC. Amino acid sequence: CASVAGGRGGSYNEQFF.

The chain links TRBV12-3 or TRBV12-4 to TRBJ1-4; maybe TRBD1 (6 bases). V was clipped by 8 bases and J by 7 bases, with 14 bases between them. The CDR3 is 13 amino acids. DNA for the CDR3: TGTGCCAGCGAACAGGGAGCGGGTGAAAAACTGTTTTTT. It encodes CASEQGAGEKLFF.

This chain joins TRBV27 and TRBJ2-2, with 7 nucleotides matching TRBD1. There are 15 residues in the CDR3. Germline lookup yields CDR1 MNHEY and CDR2 SMNVEV (reference sequence). Losses at the gene ends were 6 bases for V and 2 bases for J; bases not matched to a gene: 6. The CDR3 loop is CASRMGTANTGELFF. The CDR3 coding sequence is TGTGCCAGCAGGATGGGGACAGCAAACACCGGGGAGCTGTTTTTT.